This T cell receptor (beta chain) came from a study of blood T cell repertoires in COVID-19. Study at large: COVID-19 samples, acute and convalescent, were from the United States, Italy and Spain. T cells, B-cell-depleted T cells, or PBMCs provided the cDNA or gDNA that served as material.

This CDR3 is built from 11 residues. V lost 2 bases and J lost 7, with 6 bases in between. Germline V gene sequence: CDR1 SGHRS, CDR2 YFSETQ. Original processing methods: Counts of nucleated cells, estimated from reference gene primer amplification, were obtained. Assay used: immunoSEQ multiplex PCR; TCRdb lists only in-frame clones, some missing. The V and J calls and clone size are taken from that table; D and trimming were inferred from the DNA. This table has a few hundred thousand clones, about 88% appearing once. V is TRBV5-1 and J is TRBJ1-1; D is undetermined. Input material: peripheral blood. The clonotype comes from a man aged 25 to 40 with active or convalescent COVID-19. CDR3 residues: CASSFRSEAFF. CDR3 in DNA: TGCGCCAGCAGCTTCCGCAGTGAAGCTTTCTTT.